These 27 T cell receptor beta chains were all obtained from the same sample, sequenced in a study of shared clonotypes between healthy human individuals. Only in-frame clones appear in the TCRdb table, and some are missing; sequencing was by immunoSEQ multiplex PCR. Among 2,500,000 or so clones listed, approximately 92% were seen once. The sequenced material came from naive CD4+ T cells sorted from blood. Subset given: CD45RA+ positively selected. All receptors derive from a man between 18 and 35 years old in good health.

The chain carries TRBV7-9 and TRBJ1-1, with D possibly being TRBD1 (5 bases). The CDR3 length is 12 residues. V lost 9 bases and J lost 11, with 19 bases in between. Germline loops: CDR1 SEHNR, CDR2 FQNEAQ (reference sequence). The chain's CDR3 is CASKTGGAAAFF. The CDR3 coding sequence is TGTGCCAGTAAGACCGGGGGAGCCGCCGCTTTCTTT.

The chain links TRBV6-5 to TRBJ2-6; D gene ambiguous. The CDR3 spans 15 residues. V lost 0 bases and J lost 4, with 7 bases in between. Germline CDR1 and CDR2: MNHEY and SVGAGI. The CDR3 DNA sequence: TGTGCCAGCAGTTACTCCTGGGCCGGGGCCAACGTCCTGACTTTC. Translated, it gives CASSYSWAGANVLTF.

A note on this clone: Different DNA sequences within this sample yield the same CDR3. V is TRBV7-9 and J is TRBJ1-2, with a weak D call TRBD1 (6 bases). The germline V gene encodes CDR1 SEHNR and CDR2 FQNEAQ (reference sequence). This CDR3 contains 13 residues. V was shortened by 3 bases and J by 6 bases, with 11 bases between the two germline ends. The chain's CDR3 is CASSLGGADGYTF. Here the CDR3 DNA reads TGTGCCAGCAGCTTGGGGGGCGCGGATGGCTACACCTTC.

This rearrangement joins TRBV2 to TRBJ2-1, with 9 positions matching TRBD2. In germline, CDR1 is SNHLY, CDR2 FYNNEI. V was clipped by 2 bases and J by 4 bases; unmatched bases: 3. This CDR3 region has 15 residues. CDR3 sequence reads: CASSERLAGYNEQFF. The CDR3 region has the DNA TGTGCCAGCAGTGAACGTCTAGCGGGGTACAATGAGCAGTTCTTC.

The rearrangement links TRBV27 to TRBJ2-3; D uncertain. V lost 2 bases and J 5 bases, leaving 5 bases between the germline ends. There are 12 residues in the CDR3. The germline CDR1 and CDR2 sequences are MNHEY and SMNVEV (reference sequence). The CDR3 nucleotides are TGTGCCAGCAGTTTAAAGGGAGATACGCAGTATTTT. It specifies CASSLKGDTQYF.

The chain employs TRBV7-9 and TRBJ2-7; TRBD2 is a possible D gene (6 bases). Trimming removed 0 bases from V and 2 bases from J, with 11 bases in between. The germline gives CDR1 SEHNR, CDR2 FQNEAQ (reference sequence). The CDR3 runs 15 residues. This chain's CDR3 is CASSLALGGAYEQYF. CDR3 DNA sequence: TGTGCCAGCAGCTTAGCCTTGGGAGGTGCCTACGAGCAGTACTTC. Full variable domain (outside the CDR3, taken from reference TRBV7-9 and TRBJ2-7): DTGVSQNPRHKITKRGQNVTFRCDPISEHNRLYWYRQTLGQGPEFLTYFQNEAQLEKSRLLSDRFSAERPKGSFSTLEIQRTEQGDSAMYLCASSLALGGAYEQYFGPGTRLTVT.

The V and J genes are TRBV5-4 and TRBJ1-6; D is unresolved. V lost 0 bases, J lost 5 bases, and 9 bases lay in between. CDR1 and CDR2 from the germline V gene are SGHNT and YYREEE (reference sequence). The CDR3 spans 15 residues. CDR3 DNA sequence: TGTGCCAGCAGCTTGGCTGGGGTGGATAATTCACCCCTCCACTTT. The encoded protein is CASSLAGVDNSPLHF. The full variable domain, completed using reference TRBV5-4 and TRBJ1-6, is ETGVTQSPTHLIKTRGQQVTLRCSSQSGHNTVSWYQQALGQGPQFIFQYYREEENGRGNFPPRFSGLQFPNYSSELNVNALELDDSALYLCASSLAGVDNSPLHFGNGTRLTVT.

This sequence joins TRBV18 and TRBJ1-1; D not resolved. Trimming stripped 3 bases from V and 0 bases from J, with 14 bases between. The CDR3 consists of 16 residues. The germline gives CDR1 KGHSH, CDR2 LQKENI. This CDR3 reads CASSPRERGMNTEAFF. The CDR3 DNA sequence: TGTGCCAGCTCACCGCGGGAACGTGGCATGAACACTGAAGCTTTCTTT.

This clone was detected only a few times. CDR3 region: CASAANNEQFF. DNA of the CDR3: TGCGCCAGCGCGGCGAACAATGAGCAGTTCTTC. The chain carries TRBV10-1 and TRBJ2-1, with D hard to call. V gave up 8 bases and J gave up 5 bases, with 7 bases separating them. Germline CDR1 is WNHNN and CDR2 is SYGVQD (reference sequence). CDR3 length: 11 amino acids.

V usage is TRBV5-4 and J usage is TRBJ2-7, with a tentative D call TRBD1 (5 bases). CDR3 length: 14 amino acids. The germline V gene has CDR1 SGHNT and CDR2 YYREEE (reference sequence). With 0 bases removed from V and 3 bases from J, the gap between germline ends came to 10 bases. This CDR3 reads CASSLAMDNYEQYF. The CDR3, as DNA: TGTGCCAGCAGCTTGGCCATGGACAACTACGAGCAGTACTTC.

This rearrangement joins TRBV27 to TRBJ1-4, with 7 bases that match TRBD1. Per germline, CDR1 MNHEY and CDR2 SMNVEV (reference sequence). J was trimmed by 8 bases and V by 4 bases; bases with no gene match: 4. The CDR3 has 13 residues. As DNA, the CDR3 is TGTGCCAGCAGTTCCAGGGGGGGGGAAAAACTGTTTTTT. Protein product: CASSSRGGEKLFF. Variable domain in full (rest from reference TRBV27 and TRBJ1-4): EAQVTQNPRYLITVTGKKLTVTCSQNMNHEYMSWYRQDPGLGLRQIYYSMNVEVTDKGDVPEGYKVSRKEKRNFPLILESPSPNQTSLYFCASSSRGGEKLFFGSGTQLSVL.

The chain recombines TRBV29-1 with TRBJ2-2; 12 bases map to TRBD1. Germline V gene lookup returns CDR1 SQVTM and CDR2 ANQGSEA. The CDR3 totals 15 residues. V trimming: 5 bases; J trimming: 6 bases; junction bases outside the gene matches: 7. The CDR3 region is CSVSPGQGAPGELFF. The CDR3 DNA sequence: TGCAGCGTTTCCCCGGGACAGGGGGCGCCCGGGGAGCTGTTTTTT.

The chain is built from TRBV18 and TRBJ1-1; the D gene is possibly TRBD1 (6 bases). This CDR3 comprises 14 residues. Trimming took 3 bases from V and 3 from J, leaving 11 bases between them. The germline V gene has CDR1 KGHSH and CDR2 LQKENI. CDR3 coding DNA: TGTGCCAGCTCACCGAAAAACAGGGACACTGAAGCTTTCTTT. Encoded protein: CASSPKNRDTEAFF. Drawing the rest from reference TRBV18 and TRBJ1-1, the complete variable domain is NAGVMQNPRHLVRRRGQEARLRCSPMKGHSHVYWYRQLPEEGLKFMVYLQKENIIDESGMPKERFSAEFPKEGPSILRIQQVVRGDSAAYFCASSPKNRDTEAFFGQGTRLTVV.

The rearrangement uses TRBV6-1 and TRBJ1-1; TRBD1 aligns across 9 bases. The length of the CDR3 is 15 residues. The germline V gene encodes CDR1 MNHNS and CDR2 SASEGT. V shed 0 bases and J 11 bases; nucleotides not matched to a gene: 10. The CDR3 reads CASSEASQGAYAAFF. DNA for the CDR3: TGTGCCAGCAGTGAAGCTTCACAGGGGGCGTATGCCGCTTTCTTT.

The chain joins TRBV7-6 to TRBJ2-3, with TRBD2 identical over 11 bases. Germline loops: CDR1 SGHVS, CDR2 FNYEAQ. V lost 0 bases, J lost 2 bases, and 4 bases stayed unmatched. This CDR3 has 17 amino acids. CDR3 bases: TGTGCCAGCAGCTTAGCTCCTAGCGGGGGGACCACAGATACGCAGTATTTT. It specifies CASSLAPSGGTTDTQYF.

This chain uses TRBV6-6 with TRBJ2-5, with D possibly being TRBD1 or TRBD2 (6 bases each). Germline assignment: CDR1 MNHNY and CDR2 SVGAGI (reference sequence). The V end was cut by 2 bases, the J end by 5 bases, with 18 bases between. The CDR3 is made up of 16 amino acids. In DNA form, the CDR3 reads TGTGCCAGCAGTTACGGGGGCAGGGAGGATAGGGAGACCCAGTACTTC. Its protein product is CASSYGGREDRETQYF.

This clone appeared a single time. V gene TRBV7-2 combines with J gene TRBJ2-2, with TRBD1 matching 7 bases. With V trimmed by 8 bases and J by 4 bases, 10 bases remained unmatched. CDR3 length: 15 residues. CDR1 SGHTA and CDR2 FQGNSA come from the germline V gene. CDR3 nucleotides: TGTGCCAGCCATTCGACAGGGCTCGGCACCGGGGAGCTGTTTTTT. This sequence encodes CASHSTGLGTGELFF. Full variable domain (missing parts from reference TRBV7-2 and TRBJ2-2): GAGVSQSPSNKVTEKGKDVELRCDPISGHTALYWYRQSLGQGLEFLIYFQGNSAPDKSGLPSDRFSAERTGGSVSTLTIQRTQQEDSAVYLCASHSTGLGTGELFFGEGSRLTVL.

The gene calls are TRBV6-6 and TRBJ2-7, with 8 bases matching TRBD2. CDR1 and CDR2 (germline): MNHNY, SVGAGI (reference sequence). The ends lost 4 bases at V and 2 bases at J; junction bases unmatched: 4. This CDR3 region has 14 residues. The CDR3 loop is CASSFGGEPYEQYF. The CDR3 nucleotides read TGTGCCAGCAGTTTCGGGGGGGAACCCTACGAGCAGTACTTC.

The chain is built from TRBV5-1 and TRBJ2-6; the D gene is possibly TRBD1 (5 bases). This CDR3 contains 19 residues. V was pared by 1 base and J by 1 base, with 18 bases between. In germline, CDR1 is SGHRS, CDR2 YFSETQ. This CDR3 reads CASSLKAGWDGSGANVLTF. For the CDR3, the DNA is TGCGCCAGCAGCTTGAAGGCAGGGTGGGATGGATCTGGGGCCAACGTCCTGACTTTC. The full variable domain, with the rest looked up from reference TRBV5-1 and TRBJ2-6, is KAGVTQTPRYLIKTRGQQVTLSCSPISGHRSVSWYQQTPGQGLQFLFEYFSETQRNKGNFPGRFSGRQFSNSRSEMNVSTLELGDSALYLCASSLKAGWDGSGANVLTFGAGSRLTVL.

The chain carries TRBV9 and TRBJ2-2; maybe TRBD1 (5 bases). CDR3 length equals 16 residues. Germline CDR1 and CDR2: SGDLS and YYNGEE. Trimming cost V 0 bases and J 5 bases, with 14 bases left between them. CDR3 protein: CASSVAGLSGTGELFF. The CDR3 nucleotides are TGTGCCAGCAGCGTAGCAGGGTTATCGGGTACCGGGGAGCTGTTTTTT.

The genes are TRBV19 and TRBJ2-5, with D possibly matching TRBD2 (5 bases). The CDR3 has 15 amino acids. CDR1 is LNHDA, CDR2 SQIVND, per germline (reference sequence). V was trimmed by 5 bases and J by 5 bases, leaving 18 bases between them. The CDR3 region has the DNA TGTGCCAGTAGTCCAGGAGGCCAGTTAATGGAGACCCAGTACTTC. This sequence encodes CASSPGGQLMETQYF. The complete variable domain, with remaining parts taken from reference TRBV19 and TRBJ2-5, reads DGGITQSPKYLFRKEGQNVTLSCEQNLNHDAMYWYRQDPGQGLRLIYYSQIVNDFQKGDIAEGYSVSREKKESFPLTVTSAQKNPTAFYLCASSPGGQLMETQYFGPGTRLLVL.

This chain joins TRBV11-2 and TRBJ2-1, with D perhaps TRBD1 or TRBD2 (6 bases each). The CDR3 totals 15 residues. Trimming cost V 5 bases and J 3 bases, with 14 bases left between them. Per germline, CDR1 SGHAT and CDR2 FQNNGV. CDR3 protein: CASSGGGIGYNEQFF. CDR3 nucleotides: TGTGCCAGCAGCGGAGGGGGGATCGGCTACAATGAGCAGTTCTTC.

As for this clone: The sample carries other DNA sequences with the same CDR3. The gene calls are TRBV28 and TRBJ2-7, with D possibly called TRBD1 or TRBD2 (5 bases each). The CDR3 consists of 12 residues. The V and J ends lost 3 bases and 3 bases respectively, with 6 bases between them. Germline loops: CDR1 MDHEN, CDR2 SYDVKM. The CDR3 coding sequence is TGTGCCAGCAGTTTGAGGGGCTACGAGCAGTACTTC. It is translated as CASSLRGYEQYF.

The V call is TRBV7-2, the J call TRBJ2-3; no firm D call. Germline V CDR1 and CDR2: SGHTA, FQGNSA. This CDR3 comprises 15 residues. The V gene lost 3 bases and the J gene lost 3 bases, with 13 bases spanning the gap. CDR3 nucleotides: TGTGCCAGCAGCTTCATTCGGCTGGGAACAGATACGCAGTATTTT. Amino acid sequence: CASSFIRLGTDTQYF.

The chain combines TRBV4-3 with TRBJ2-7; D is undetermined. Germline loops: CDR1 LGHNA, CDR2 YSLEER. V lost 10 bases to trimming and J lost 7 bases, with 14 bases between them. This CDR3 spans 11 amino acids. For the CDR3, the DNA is TGCGCCACCCCCCCCGTGGGGGAGCAGTACTTC. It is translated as CATPPVGEQYF.

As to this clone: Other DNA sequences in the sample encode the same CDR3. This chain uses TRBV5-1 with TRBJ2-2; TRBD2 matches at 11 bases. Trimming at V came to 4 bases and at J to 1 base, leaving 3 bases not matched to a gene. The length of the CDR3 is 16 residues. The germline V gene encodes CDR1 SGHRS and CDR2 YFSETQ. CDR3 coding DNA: TGCGCCAGCAGCCCAGGGACTAGCGGGAACACCGGGGAGCTGTTTTTT. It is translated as CASSPGTSGNTGELFF. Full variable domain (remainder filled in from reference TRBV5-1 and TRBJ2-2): KAGVTQTPRYLIKTRGQQVTLSCSPISGHRSVSWYQQTPGQGLQFLFEYFSETQRNKGNFPGRFSGRQFSNSRSEMNVSTLELGDSALYLCASSPGTSGNTGELFFGEGSRLTVL.

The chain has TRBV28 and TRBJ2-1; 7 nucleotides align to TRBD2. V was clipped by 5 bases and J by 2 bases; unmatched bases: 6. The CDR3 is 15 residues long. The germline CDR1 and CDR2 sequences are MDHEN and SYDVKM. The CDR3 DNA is TGTGCCAGCAGTCTCCAGCGGGGAGCCTACAATGAGCAGTTCTTC. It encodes CASSLQRGAYNEQFF.